Listed below are T cell receptor beta chains from one sample, sequenced in a study of T cell responses to AZD1222 COVID-19 vaccine. The table came from immunoSEQ multiplex PCR; TCRdb's copy has only in-frame clones and leaves some out. The sample has about 130,000 clones, about 90% seen once. The sequenced sample was peripheral blood, obtained on day 0 of AZD1222 vaccination. The receptors originated from an adult in good health. Each CDR3 is given with its conserved first and last residue. The order of the fields is clone size, D gene, J gene, V gene, CDR3 DNA, CDR3 protein. The D gene is left open where the match is weak. The size of a clone is reported for some rows only, either as once, few or many, or as a class for expanded clones.

-	-	TRBJ2-2	TRBV7-2	TGTGCCAGCAGCTTAGTATGGCTAGGAGGGGACACCGGGGAGCTGTTTTTT	CASSLVWLGGDTGELFF
-	-	TRBJ1-4	TRBV5-4	TGTGCCAGCAGCTCGGGGGGGGCGGTTGCAACTAATGAAAAACTGTTTTTT	CASSSGGAVATNEKLFF
once	TRBD1	TRBJ2-1	TRBV4-3	TGCGCCAGCAGCCAAGCGAACAGGGGGTACAATGAGCAGTTCTTC	CASSQANRGYNEQFF
-	-	TRBJ2-4	TRBV10-3	TGTGCCATCAGTGAGGTAGGCCAGGGAGCCATTCAGTACTTC	CAISEVGQGAIQYF
-	-	TRBJ1-4	TRBV10-3	TGTGCCATCAGTGAGGGGAGGGGAGGAACTAATGAAAAACTGTTTTTT	CAISEGRGGTNEKLFF
few	-	TRBJ2-5	TRBV7-2	TGTGCCAGCAGCCTCACGGGGCCATCCCAGTACTTC	CASSLTGPSQYF
-	-	TRBJ2-7	TRBV15	TGTGCCACCAGCAGAGATGCAGGGGACACGACCTACGAGCAGTACTTC	CATSRDAGDTTYEQYF
-	TRBD1	TRBJ1-3	TRBV9	TGTGCCAGCAGCTTCTTCGACAGGGGGCCTGGAAACACCATATATTTT	CASSFFDRGPGNTIYF
-	-	TRBJ2-5	TRBV7-9	TGTGCCAGCAGCTTAGCCGGGGACCAAGAGACCCAGTACTTC	CASSLAGDQETQYF
-	TRBD1	TRBJ1-2	TRBV4-3	TGCGCCAGCAGCCAAGATTGGCAGGGGGCGGCGAGTGGCTACACCTTC	CASSQDWQGAASGYTF
-	TRBD1	TRBJ2-3	TRBV10-2	TGCGCCAGCAGCGATGACAGGGGGAGGGATACGCAGTATTTT	CASSDDRGRDTQYF
-	-	TRBJ1-4	TRBV4-1	TGCGCCAGCAGCCAAGCCGGGGCCCGCTACTTT	CASSQAGARYF
once	-	TRBJ2-7	TRBV29-1	TGCAGCGTTGAAAAGGGGGTAGGTGGCTACGAGCAGTACTTC	CSVEKGVGGYEQYF